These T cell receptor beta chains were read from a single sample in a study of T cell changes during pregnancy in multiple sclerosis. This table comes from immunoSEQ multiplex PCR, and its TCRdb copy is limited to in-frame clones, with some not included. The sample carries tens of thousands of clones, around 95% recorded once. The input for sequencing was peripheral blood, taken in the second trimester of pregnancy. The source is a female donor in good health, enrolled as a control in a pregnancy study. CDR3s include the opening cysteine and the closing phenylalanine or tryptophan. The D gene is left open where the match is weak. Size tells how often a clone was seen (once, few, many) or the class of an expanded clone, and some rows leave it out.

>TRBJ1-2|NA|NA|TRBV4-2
CASSQDEIQGANYGYTF
TGTGCCAGCAGCCAAGACGAAATACAGGGCGCAAACTATGGCTACACCTTC
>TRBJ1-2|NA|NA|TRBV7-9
CASSLDGGDGYTF
TGTGCCAGCAGCTTAGACGGAGGGGACGGCTACACCTTC
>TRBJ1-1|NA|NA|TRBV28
CASSTNGGDTEAFF
TGTGCCAGCAGCACGAATGGAGGGGACACTGAAGCTTTCTTT
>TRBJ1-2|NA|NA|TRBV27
CASSSEPAGGDGYTF
TGTGCCAGCAGTTCCGAGCCGGCAGGCGGGGATGGCTACACCTTC
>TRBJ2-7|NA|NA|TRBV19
CASSQTGLTYEQYF
TGTGCCAGTAGCCAAACAGGGCTTACCTACGAGCAGTACTTC
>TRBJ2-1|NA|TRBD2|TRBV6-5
CASSLGLAGSNEQFF
TGTGCCAGCAGTCTGGGACTAGCGGGGTCGAATGAGCAGTTCTTC
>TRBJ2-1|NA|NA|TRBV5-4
CASSLPDRHNEQFF
TGTGCCAGCAGCTTGCCCGACAGACACAATGAGCAGTTCTTC
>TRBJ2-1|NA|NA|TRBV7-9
CASSLIDRATEQFF
TGTGCCAGCAGCTTGATAGACAGAGCTACTGAGCAGTTCTTC
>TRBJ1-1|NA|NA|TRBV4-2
CASSQDGLRGNTEAFF
TGTGCCAGCAGCCAAGATGGTCTTCGGGGGAACACTGAAGCTTTCTTT
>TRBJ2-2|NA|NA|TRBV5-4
CASSLASRGTGELFF
TGTGCCAGCAGCTTGGCCTCTAGGGGGACCGGGGAGCTGTTTTTT
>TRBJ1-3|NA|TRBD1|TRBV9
CASSSLTGAGNTIYF
TGTGCCAGCAGCTCTCTGACAGGGGCTGGAAACACCATATATTTT
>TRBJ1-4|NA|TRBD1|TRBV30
CAQKGAESEKLFF
TGTGCCCAAAAGGGGGCTGAAAGTGAAAAACTGTTTTTT
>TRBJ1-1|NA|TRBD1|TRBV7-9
CASSLAHDRGGSEAFF
TGTGCCAGCAGCTTAGCTCATGACAGGGGAGGGTCTGAAGCTTTCTTT
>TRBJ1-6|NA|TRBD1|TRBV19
CASNPRDRVLFSPLHF
TGTGCCAGTAACCCCCGGGACAGGGTTTTATTTTCACCCCTCCACTTT
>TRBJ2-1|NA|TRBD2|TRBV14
CASSHSGGGVWNEQFF
TGTGCCAGCAGCCATTCGGGCGGGGGGGTTTGGAATGAGCAGTTCTTC
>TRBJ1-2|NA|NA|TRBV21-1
CASSKVRRDGGYTF
TGTGCCAGCAGCAAAGTTCGCAGGGATGGAGGCTACACCTTC
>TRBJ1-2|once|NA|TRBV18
CASSPTTQGEGYTF
TGTGCCAGCTCACCAACTACACAGGGTGAAGGCTACACCTTC
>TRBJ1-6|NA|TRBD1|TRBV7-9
CASSLGTGENSPLHF
TGTGCCAGCAGCTTAGGTACAGGGGAGAATTCACCCCTCCACTTT
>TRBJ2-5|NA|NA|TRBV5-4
CASSWVGGREETQYF
TGTGCCAGCAGCTGGGTGGGGGGACGGGAAGAGACCCAGTACTTC
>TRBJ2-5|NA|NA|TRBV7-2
CASSSWTTRKETQYF
TGTGCCAGCAGCTCCTGGACTACCCGAAAGGAGACCCAGTACTTC
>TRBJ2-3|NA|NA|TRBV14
CASSPREGGAYTQYF
TGTGCCAGCAGCCCCCGAGAGGGGGGGGCTTATACGCAGTATTTT
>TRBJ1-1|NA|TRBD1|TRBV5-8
CASSLVSQGDTEAFF
TGTGCCAGCAGCTTGGTTTCCCAGGGGGACACTGAAGCTTTCTTT
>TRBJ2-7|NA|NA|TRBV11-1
CASSLQEFPYEQYF
TGTGCCAGCAGCTTACAGGAATTCCCCTACGAGCAGTACTTC
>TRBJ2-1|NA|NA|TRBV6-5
CASRGGDRNEQFF
TGTGCCAGCCGAGGGGGGGATCGCAATGAGCAGTTCTTC
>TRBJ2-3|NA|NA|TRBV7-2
CASSLTGFTDTQYF
TGTGCCAGCAGCTTAACAGGTTTCACAGATACGCAGTATTTT
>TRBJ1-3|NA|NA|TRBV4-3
CASSQGESSGNTIYF
TGCGCCAGCAGCCAAGGGGAGAGCTCTGGAAACACCATATATTTT
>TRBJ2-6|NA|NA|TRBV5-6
CASSLEPGHGSGANVLTF
TGTGCCAGCAGCTTGGAACCGGGACATGGCTCTGGGGCCAACGTCCTGACTTTC
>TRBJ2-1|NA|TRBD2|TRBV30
CAWSVRGGLGNEQFF
TGTGCCTGGAGTGTACGCGGGGGGCTGGGCAATGAGCAGTTCTTC
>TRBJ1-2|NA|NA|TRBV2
CASSSTTGNGYTF
TGTGCCAGCAGTTCCACGACGGGGAATGGCTACACCTTC
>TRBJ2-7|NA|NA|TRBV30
CAWSRTTYYEQYF
TGTGCCTGGTCCCGGACTACTTACTACGAGCAGTACTTC
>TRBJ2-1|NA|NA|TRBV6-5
CASSYSRINEQFF
TGTGCCAGCAGTTACTCGCGTATCAATGAGCAGTTCTTC
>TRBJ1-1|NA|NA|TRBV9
CASSVVQGSNTEAFF
TGTGCCAGCAGCGTAGTTCAGGGATCGAACACTGAAGCTTTCTTT
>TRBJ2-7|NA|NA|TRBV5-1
CASSYRDEQYF
TGCGCCAGTTCATACAGGGACGAGCAGTACTTC
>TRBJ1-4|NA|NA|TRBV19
CASSIVAGKNEKLFF
TGTGCCAGTAGTATCGTAGCAGGGAAGAATGAAAAACTGTTTTTT
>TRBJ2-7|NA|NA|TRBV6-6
CASSYSAGNYEQYF
TGTGCCAGCAGTTACTCAGCAGGGAACTACGAGCAGTACTTC
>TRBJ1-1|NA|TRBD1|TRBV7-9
CASSFDKGAPDTEAFF
TGTGCCAGCAGCTTTGACAAGGGGGCGCCCGACACTGAAGCTTTCTTT
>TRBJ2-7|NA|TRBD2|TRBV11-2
CASSLGGSAYEQYF
TGTGCCAGCAGCCTGGGGGGGTCAGCCTACGAGCAGTACTTC
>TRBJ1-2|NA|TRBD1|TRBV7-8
CASSVSTGTGGGYTF
TGTGCCAGCAGCGTGTCAACCGGGACAGGGGGTGGCTACACCTTC
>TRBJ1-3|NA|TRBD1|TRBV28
CASGQGSSGNTIYF
TGTGCCAGCGGACAGGGAAGCTCTGGAAACACCATATATTTT
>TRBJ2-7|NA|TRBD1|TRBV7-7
CASSGPGTGGNYEQYF
TGTGCTAGCAGCGGCCCCGGGACAGGGGGCAACTACGAGCAGTACTTC
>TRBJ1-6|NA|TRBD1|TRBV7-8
CASSTEDRVSSPLHF
TGTGCCAGCAGCACGGAAGACAGGGTTAGTTCACCCCTCCACTTT
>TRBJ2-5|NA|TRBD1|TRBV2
CASRPGQGRETQYF
TGTGCCAGTCGTCCGGGACAGGGCAGGGAGACCCAGTACTTC
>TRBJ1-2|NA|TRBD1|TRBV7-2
CASSTRDRGLNGYTF
TGTGCCAGCAGCACCCGGGACAGGGGGCTCAATGGCTACACCTTC
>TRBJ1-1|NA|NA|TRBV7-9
CASSLGTGRTEAFF
TGTGCCAGCAGCTTGGGTACAGGGCGGACTGAAGCTTTCTTT
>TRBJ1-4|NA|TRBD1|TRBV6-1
CASQRGDRAEKLFF
TGTGCCAGCCAACGGGGGGACAGGGCTGAAAAACTGTTTTTT
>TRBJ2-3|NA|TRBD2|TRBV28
CASSGGAPDTQYF
TGTGCCAGTAGCGGGGGGGCCCCAGATACGCAGTATTTT
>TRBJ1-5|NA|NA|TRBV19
CASSTDRYNQPQHF
TGTGCCAGTAGTACCGACAGATACAATCAGCCCCAGCATTTT
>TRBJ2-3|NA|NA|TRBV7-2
CASSSSGLPGDTQYF
TGTGCCAGCAGCTCTTCGGGACTTCCGGGGGATACGCAGTATTTT
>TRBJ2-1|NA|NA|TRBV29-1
CSAGGLYSGDEQFF
TGCAGCGCCGGGGGACTTTACTCCGGGGATGAGCAGTTCTTC
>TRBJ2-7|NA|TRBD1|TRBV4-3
CASSQEFSGGPYGGEQYF
TGCGCCAGCAGCCAAGAATTCTCAGGGGGCCCCTACGGTGGGGAGCAGTACTTC
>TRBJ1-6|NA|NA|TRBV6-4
CASSDSGSGSPLHF
TGTGCCAGCAGTGACTCGGGTTCGGGTTCACCCCTCCACTTT